What follows describes a single T cell receptor (beta chain). Its antigen is not known. Unmatched junction bases numbered 14, after V lost 7 bases and J lost 0 bases. This CDR3 comprises 17 residues. Germline CDR1 reads SNHLY; CDR2 reads FYNNEI. The sorted conventional CD4+ T cells were CD25-low and CD127-high, with genomic DNA sequenced. This sample was included in a study of regulatory and conventional T cells in RAG deficiency. Study-level results: Treg unique TCR beta sequences were 90 to 100-fold fewer in Omenn syndrome and CID/AS patients than controls. RAG-deficient patients showed markedly lower Shannon entropy and higher Simpson indices than control T-cell subsets. In Omenn syndrome, Treg and Tconv repertoires overlapped >85%.

Clones were sequenced by immunoSEQ multiplex PCR, and TCRdb holds only the in-frame ones, with some missing. Found here are tens of thousands of clones, around 96% of them singletons; the top ten hold over 0.35%. This sample was shared with a second study, whose subject was regulatory T cells. That report adds: The primer mix had 52 TRBV and 13 TRBJ primers. In patients, unique TRB V-J pairs were restricted and V/J usage skewed, especially in Tregs.

Sequenced input: CD25- CD4+ T cells sorted from blood. This sequence originates from a human donor in good health. The rearrangement joins TRBV2 to TRBJ1-1; 7 bases are shared with TRBD1. This chain's CDR3 is CASKQKGTVPMNTEAFF. The CDR3 region has the DNA TGTGCCAGCAAACAAAAGGGGACAGTTCCCATGAACACTGAAGCTTTCTTT.